Listed here is a single TCR beta chain. This sample is part of a study of monozygotic twins with cystic fibrosis. Here immunoSEQ multiplex PCR was the method, and the copy in TCRdb shows in-frame clones only, minus some. The table records over 14,000 clones, about 88% of them present only once. The TCR originated in a boy aged 5-17 years with cystic fibrosis. The sample taken for sequencing was blood.

CDR3 nucleotide sequence: TGTGCCAGCAGCTTAAAGAGTACGGGTTCACCCCTCCACTTT. Amino acid sequence: CASSLKSTGSPLHF. The chain combines TRBV7-8 with TRBJ1-6; D not resolved. The CDR3 is made up of 14 amino acids. V lost 2 bases and J 9 bases, leaving 11 bases between the germline ends. Germline V CDR1 and CDR2: SGHVS, FQNEAQ.